This T cell receptor (beta chain) was recorded in a study of beta chain features in type 1 diabetes. Study overall: Patient and healthy donor groups were alike in age, gender and cell yields.

Of the isolated RNA, all was reverse transcribed, and so the sequenced material was expressed TCRB transcripts. TCRdb's copy holds only in-frame clones and misses some; the assay was immunoSEQ multiplex PCR. The repertoire holds about 470,000 clones, approximately 30% seen once, with around 0.065% in the top ten. This clone was recorded a few times. Its antigen is unknown. Study-level results: For type 1 diabetes patients, VDJ junctions showed fewer insertions and more deletions. Among all four CD4+ subsets, Type 1 diabetes patients had TCRB CDR3s that were moderately but significantly shorter.

The V segment lost 5 bases and the J segment 4 bases; nucleotides outside the gene matches: 3. Germline loops: CDR1 SEHNR, CDR2 FQNEAQ (reference sequence). The length of the CDR3 is 14 residues. Sequencing used naive CD4+ T cells from blood. The chain employs TRBV7-9 and TRBJ2-7, with 12 positions matching TRBD2. The receptor was isolated from a man between 18 and 35 years old in good health. The CDR3 reads CASSRGLAGYEQYF. CDR3 sequence (DNA): TGTGCCAGCAGCCGAGGACTAGCGGGATACGAGCAGTACTTC.